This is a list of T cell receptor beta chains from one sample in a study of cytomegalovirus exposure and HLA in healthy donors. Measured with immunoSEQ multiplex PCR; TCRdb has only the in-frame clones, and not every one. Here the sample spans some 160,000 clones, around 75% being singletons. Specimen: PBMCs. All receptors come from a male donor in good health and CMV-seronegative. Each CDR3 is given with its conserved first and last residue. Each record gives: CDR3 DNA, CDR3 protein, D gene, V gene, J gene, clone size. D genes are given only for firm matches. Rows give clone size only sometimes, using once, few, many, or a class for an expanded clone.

TGTGCCAGCAGTCCGAGCCCGCCGGACTATGGCTACACCTTC,CASSPSPPDYGYTF,NA,TRBV2,TRBJ1-2,once
TGTGCTAGTGGTGGGGAACAGGTGTACACTGAAGCTTTCTTT,CASGGEQVYTEAFF,NA,TRBV12-5,TRBJ1-1,NA
TGTGCCAGCAGCTTCGAGGGGGCGAATTCACCCCTCCACTTT,CASSFEGANSPLHF,TRBD1,TRBV11-1,TRBJ1-6,few
TGTGCTAGTGGTCCCTCCTGGGGCAACTGGGTCACTGAAGCTTTCTTT,CASGPSWGNWVTEAFF,NA,TRBV12-5,TRBJ1-1,few
TGTGCCAGCAGCTTAGCCCCCAGACTAGCGGGGGGGCCAGGGGATACGCAGTATTTT,CASSLAPRLAGGPGDTQYF,TRBD2,TRBV13,TRBJ2-3,few
TGTGCCAGCAGTTACTCGCCAGGGAAAGAGACCCAGTACTTC,CASSYSPGKETQYF,NA,TRBV6-5,TRBJ2-5,once
TGTGCCAGCAGTGAAGGGGACAGGGATGGTGAAAAACTGTTTTTT,CASSEGDRDGEKLFF,TRBD1,TRBV2,TRBJ1-4,NA
TGTGCCAGCAGTCTAATACAGGGGGGGGATGGCTACACCTTC,CASSLIQGGDGYTF,TRBD1,TRBV6-1,TRBJ1-2,NA
TGCGCCAGCAGCCCCACGCAGGGGGCGAATTCACCCCTCCACTTT,CASSPTQGANSPLHF,TRBD1,TRBV5-1,TRBJ1-6,NA
TGTGCCAGCAGCTTGAAACCTTGGCAGGCTAATGAAAAACTGTTTTTT,CASSLKPWQANEKLFF,NA,TRBV5-8,TRBJ1-4,NA
TGCGCCAGCAGCCAAAGGTCGGCAGGGGTCTACGAGCAGTACTTC,CASSQRSAGVYEQYF,NA,TRBV4-3,TRBJ2-7,NA
TGTGCCAGCAGTTACACTCCGAACACTGAAGCTTTCTTT,CASSYTPNTEAFF,NA,TRBV6-5,TRBJ1-1,NA
TGTGCCAGTAGTATCAGGTCCGGGCAGGGGTCTTCAAGATATGGCTACACCTTC,CASSIRSGQGSSRYGYTF,NA,TRBV19,TRBJ1-2,NA
TGTGCCAGTAGTTCCCCAGGAACCTTCTCTGGAAACACCATATATTTT,CASSSPGTFSGNTIYF,NA,TRBV19,TRBJ1-3,NA
TGTGCCAGCAGTGAATGGGGACAGGAGTATGGCTACACCTTC,CASSEWGQEYGYTF,TRBD1,TRBV25-1,TRBJ1-2,NA
TGTGCCAGCAGCTTGTTCGTCTCTGAAGCTTTCTTT,CASSLFVSEAFF,NA,TRBV5-6,TRBJ1-1,NA
TGCGCCAGCAGCTTTACCGGACAGGGCACTAACTATGGCTACACCTTC,CASSFTGQGTNYGYTF,TRBD1,TRBV5-1,TRBJ1-2,NA
TGTGCCAGCCGAAAGGGCGGACTCTACGAGCAGTACTTC,CASRKGGLYEQYF,NA,TRBV14,TRBJ2-7,NA
TGCGCCAGCAGCGCGGGACTAGCGGGGGGGAAACAAGAGACCCAGTACTTC,CASSAGLAGGKQETQYF,TRBD2,TRBV5-1,TRBJ2-5,once
TGTGCCAGTAGAGGACAGGATAACTATGGCTACACCTTC,CASRGQDNYGYTF,TRBD1,TRBV19,TRBJ1-2,few
TGTGCTAGTGCCGGTAGCATTCGATCGGACACTGAAGCTTTCTTT,CASAGSIRSDTEAFF,NA,TRBV12-5,TRBJ1-1,NA
TGTGCCAGCAGTTCTACTAGCGGGGGAACCTACAATGAGCAGTTCTTC,CASSSTSGGTYNEQFF,TRBD2,TRBV6-5,TRBJ2-1,NA
TGTGCCAGCTCACCGGGGCAGTGGGAATCCGGGGAGCTGTTTTTT,CASSPGQWESGELFF,NA,TRBV18,TRBJ2-2,NA
TGTGCCAGCAGAAGGACAGGGGTCGGGGAGACCCAGTACTTC,CASRRTGVGETQYF,TRBD1,TRBV27,TRBJ2-5,NA
TGTGCCAGTAGCCCACAGTGGACAGGGGTCGGCTCACCCCTCCACTTT,CASSPQWTGVGSPLHF,TRBD1,TRBV19,TRBJ1-6,NA
TGTGCCAGCAGTGAACGGTGGAGCCTTGGCTACACCTTC,CASSERWSLGYTF,NA,TRBV2,TRBJ1-2,NA
TGTGCCATCAGCCTACAGGGAAACACTGAAGCTTTCTTT,CAISLQGNTEAFF,NA,TRBV10-3,TRBJ1-1,NA
TGTGCCAGCGGCATGACAGGGGCTGAGCAGTTCTTC,CASGMTGAEQFF,TRBD1,TRBV2,TRBJ2-1,few
TGCAGCGTGGGGCGGGGGTGGATGGACGAGCAGTACTTC,CSVGRGWMDEQYF,TRBD2,TRBV29-1,TRBJ2-7,NA
TGTGCAAGTCGCTCCCCTGGACTAGCGGGCAATGAGCAGTTCTTC,CASRSPGLAGNEQFF,NA,TRBV12-2,TRBJ2-1,NA
TGTGCCAGCAGCTTTCGAACCGGGACAGGGGGAAATCAGCCCCAGCATTTT,CASSFRTGTGGNQPQHF,TRBD1,TRBV5-6,TRBJ1-5,NA
TGCGCCAGCAGCTTGCTACTCGCGGGGGATACCGGGGAGCTGTTTTTT,CASSLLLAGDTGELFF,TRBD2,TRBV5-1,TRBJ2-2,NA
TGTGCCAGCAGGTTAGCGGGGGAATCTGGGGCCAACGTCCTGACTTTC,CASRLAGESGANVLTF,TRBD2,TRBV2,TRBJ2-6,NA
TGTGCCAGCAGCCTCTATCCGGGAACAGATACGCAGTATTTT,CASSLYPGTDTQYF,NA,TRBV11-2,TRBJ2-3,once
TGTGCCAGTAGTATACAGGGGAAGGATGGCTACACCTTC,CASSIQGKDGYTF,NA,TRBV19,TRBJ1-2,few
TGTGCCAGCATTCGGACGGGGGGCACCGGGGAGCTGTTTTTT,CASIRTGGTGELFF,TRBD2,TRBV6-5,TRBJ2-2,once
TGTGCCAGCAGCTTACTCAGGGGCACCTACGAGCAGTACTTC,CASSLLRGTYEQYF,NA,TRBV11-2,TRBJ2-7,NA
TGTGCCAGCAGCCCAGGACAGGGAATATCGGGAGGCTACACCTTC,CASSPGQGISGGYTF,TRBD1,TRBV7-9,TRBJ1-2,NA
TGCGCCAGCAGCTACGGACAGCCAGTCACTGGGGAGCTGTTTTTT,CASSYGQPVTGELFF,NA,TRBV5-1,TRBJ2-2,NA
TGTGCCAGCAGCTTTGAGGGAAACACCATATATTTT,CASSFEGNTIYF,NA,TRBV5-5,TRBJ1-3,NA
TGTGCCAGCAGCTTGGGAGGGGAGGGGAAACTGTTTTTT,CASSLGGEGKLFF,NA,TRBV5-6,TRBJ1-4,NA
TGTGCTAGTGCCCTCCGGGACTCCCGCCCAGATACGCAGTATTTT,CASALRDSRPDTQYF,NA,TRBV12-5,TRBJ2-3,NA
TGTGCCAGCCGTGGCAGCTCCTATAATTCACCCCTCCACTTT,CASRGSSYNSPLHF,NA,TRBV6-5,TRBJ1-6,NA
TGTGCCAGCAGCCCCGGAGGGTACGAGCAGTACTTC,CASSPGGYEQYF,NA,TRBV5-6,TRBJ2-7,NA
TGTGCCAGCAGTCATCGGCGGGCAAGAGGGCTAGCGGGCGGAAATGAGCAGTTCTTC,CASSHRRARGLAGGNEQFF,TRBD2,TRBV27,TRBJ2-1,NA
TGCGCCAGCAGCCAAGATAAAAACAGGGGCTTTTCACCCCTCCACTTT,CASSQDKNRGFSPLHF,TRBD1,TRBV4-1,TRBJ1-6,NA